This TCR beta chain comes out of a study of blood T cells in healthy people across ages. Sample-barcoded 5' priming and a J-beta primer mix drove a second PCR of 7 to 11 cycles. TCRdb analysed the 5' RACE reads with MiXCR anew, one entry per CDR3 protein. This sample has about 1.1 million distinct CDR3 sequences; 35% to 45% occur once, and the top ten carry under 15%. Each sample provided at least 5.5 micrograms of extracted total RNA. Whole-study results and caveats: In older individuals, TCR beta diversity per million T cells was lower, falling roughly linearly with age.

Details on this clonotype: The antigen is unknown.

Sequencing used blood. The sequence was obtained from a man aged 18 to 29 in good health.

Here the CDR3 reads CAISEQGVGQPQHF. CDR3 nucleotide sequence: TGTGCCATCAGTGAACAGGGCGTTGGGCAGCCCCAGCATTTT. The V call is TRBV10-3, the J call TRBJ1-5, with D tentatively TRBD1 (6 bases). Germline CDR1 ENHRY, CDR2 SYGVKD. This CDR3 spans 14 amino acids. V gave up 3 bases and J gave up 7 bases, with 13 bases separating them.